A selection of T cell receptor beta chains follows, all from one sample in a study of CD8 T cells in Susac syndrome. MiXCR, run by TCRdb on the immunoSEQ multiplex PCR reads, gives a single entry per CDR3 protein. The table shows roughly 180,000 distinct CDR3 sequences, with roughly 94% occurring only once. What was sequenced was CD4+ T cells from PBMCs. The receptors derive from a human donor with Susac syndrome. The CDR3 runs from the conserved cysteine through the conserved F or W. The D gene is left open where the match is weak. The listing skips clone size in some rows; elsewhere it reads once, few, many or a size class.

J gene,V gene,D gene,clone size,CDR3 protein,CDR3 DNA
TRBJ2-3,TRBV20-1,.,.,CSATLTGPDTQYF,TGCAGTGCTACCCTCACAGGGCCAGATACGCAGTATTTT
TRBJ2-7,TRBV20-1,TRBD2,.,CSARDSMRGGPGSEQYF,TGCAGTGCTAGAGATTCCATGCGGGGGGGGCCTGGTTCCGAGCAGTACTTC
TRBJ2-7,TRBV20-1,.,.,CSASDLSYEQYF,TGCAGTGCTAGTGATCTCTCCTACGAGCAGTACTTC
TRBJ2-5,TRBV2,TRBD2,.,CASGSGRAPRQETQYF,TGTGCCAGCGGGAGCGGGAGGGCCCCCCGTCAAGAGACCCAGTACTTC
TRBJ2-5,TRBV27,TRBD2,.,CASSPIAGGPKETQYF,TGTGCCAGCAGTCCCATAGCGGGGGGACCCAAGGAGACCCAGTACTTC
TRBJ2-1,TRBV27,.,once,CASRNQADEQFF,TGTGCCAGCAGAAATCAGGCCGATGAGCAGTTCTTC
TRBJ2-7,TRBV27,TRBD2,.,CASSLLASGPYEQYF,TGTGCCAGCAGTTTATTGGCTAGCGGACCATACGAGCAGTACTTC
TRBJ2-7,TRBV21-1,.,.,CASIRGGSEQYF,TGTGCCAGCATCCGTGGGGGCTCCGAGCAGTACTTC
TRBJ2-1,TRBV20-1,TRBD2,.,CSATPTTSGGRNEQFF,TGCAGTGCTACCCCGACGACTAGCGGGGGGCGTAATGAGCAGTTCTTC
TRBJ2-7,TRBV20-1,.,.,CSAKTDTALGYEQYF,TGCAGTGCTAAAACCGACACCGCGCTAGGCTACGAGCAGTACTTC
TRBJ2-7,TRBV6-1,.,.,CASSGGREQYF,TGTGCCAGCAGTGGCGGTCGAGAGCAGTACTTC
TRBJ2-1,TRBV14,.,.,CASSSRLAGGRNEQFF,TGTGCCAGCAGCTCCCGCCTAGCCGGTGGACGGAATGAGCAGTTCTTC
TRBJ2-5,TRBV5-1,.,.,CAAGESPGKETQYF,TGCGCCGCCGGGGAGTCTCCAGGCAAAGAGACCCAGTACTTC
TRBJ2-7,TRBV29-1,.,once,CSVEVRTGEQYF,TGCAGCGTTGAAGTCCGGACTGGCGAGCAGTACTTC
TRBJ1-5,TRBV12-3/TRBV12-4,.,.,CASTLGTGSNQPQHF,TGTGCCAGCACCCTCGGAACAGGGAGCAATCAGCCCCAGCATTTT
TRBJ2-2,TRBV7-2,.,.,CASSSQVNTGELFF,TGTGCCAGCAGCTCGCAGGTCAACACCGGGGAGCTGTTTTTT
TRBJ1-5,TRBV20-1,.,.,CSATAEANQPQHF,TGCAGTGCCACGGCGGAGGCAAATCAGCCCCAGCATTTT
TRBJ2-3,TRBV20-1,.,.,CSASQSRTDTQYF,TGCAGTGCTAGTCAATCCCGCACAGATACGCAGTATTTT
TRBJ1-1,TRBV10-3,.,.,CAISESQGSTEAFF,TGTGCCATCAGTGAGTCCCAGGGGAGCACTGAAGCTTTCTTT
TRBJ2-1,TRBV11-2,.,once,CASSPLQGDNEQFF,TGTGCCAGCAGCCCCCTCCAGGGAGACAATGAGCAGTTCTTC
TRBJ2-5,TRBV5-1,TRBD1,.,CASSSTGGEETQYF,TGTGCCAGCAGTTCGACAGGGGGAGAGGAGACCCAGTACTTC
TRBJ1-2,TRBV29-1,.,.,CSVETSRWGGYTF,TGCAGCGTTGAAACATCTCGGTGGGGTGGCTACACCTTC
TRBJ1-3,TRBV27,TRBD1,.,CASSLNPVRQGSTIYF,TGTGCCAGCAGTTTGAACCCCGTAAGACAGGGAAGCACCATATATTTT
TRBJ1-4,TRBV28,.,.,CASSFAATNEKLFF,TGTGCCAGCAGTTTCGCTGCAACTAATGAAAAACTGTTTTTT
TRBJ2-7,TRBV18,.,.,CASSTDDRFSYEQYF,TGTGCCAGCTCAACCGACGACAGATTCTCCTACGAGCAGTACTTC
TRBJ2-1,TRBV28,.,.,CASSWDRTDNEQFF,TGTGCCAGCAGTTGGGACCGGACCGACAATGAGCAGTTCTTC
TRBJ1-3,TRBV3-1,.,.,CASSLAGFSGNTIYF,TGTGCCAGCAGCCTGGCAGGGTTCTCTGGAAACACCATATATTTT
TRBJ2-3,TRBV11-2,TRBD2,once,CASSSSAGDTQYF,TGTGCCAGCAGCTCCTCAGCGGGGGATACGCAGTATTTT
TRBJ2-7,TRBV14,.,.,CASSQVVDEQYF,TGTGCCAGCAGCCAAGTGGTCGACGAGCAGTACTTC
TRBJ2-1,TRBV5-1,TRBD2,.,CASRKMTSGEQFF,TGCGCCAGCAGGAAGATGACTAGCGGAGAGCAGTTCTTC
TRBJ2-2,TRBV30,TRBD2,.,CAWSVAGASTGELFF,TGTGCCTGGAGTGTAGCGGGAGCCTCCACCGGGGAGCTGTTTTTT
TRBJ1-3,TRBV7-3,.,.,CASSKSGTSGNTIYF,TGTGCCAGCAGCAAATCAGGGACGTCTGGAAACACCATATATTTT
TRBJ2-5,TRBV5-6,TRBD1,.,CASSWRWDRGPRETQYF,TGTGCCAGCAGCTGGCGCTGGGACAGGGGGCCACGGGAGACCCAGTACTTC